Given below is one T cell receptor (beta chain) in context. Categorization into cohorts depended on clinical history that participants reported. CDR1 and CDR2 (germline): LNHNV, YYDKDF (reference sequence). CDR3 length equals 13 residues. Trimming removed 0 bases from V and 5 bases from J, with 4 bases in between. As processed by the authors: Scientists estimated how many nucleated cells there were by amplifying reference gene primers. Profiling relied on immunoSEQ multiplex PCR, and the TCRdb table lists in-frame clones only, not all of them. V and J calls and clone size are those listed in that table; D and trimming were worked out from the DNA. The data show about 63,000 clones, approximately 81% seen once. The sample is drawn from a study of blood T cell repertoires in COVID-19.

The origin of this receptor is a woman in her thirties or forties with acute COVID-19. The sample consisted of PBMCs or T cells enriched from blood (not recorded which). V gene TRBV15 combines with J gene TRBJ2-2, with no clear D. CDR3 sequence reads: CATSRDRTGELFF. For the CDR3, the DNA is TGTGCCACCAGCAGAGATCGGACCGGGGAGCTGTTTTTT. Complete variable domain (other parts from reference TRBV15 and TRBJ2-2): DAMVIQNPRYQVTQFGKPVTLSCSQTLNHNVMYWYQQKSSQAPKLLFHYYDKDFNNEADTPDNFQSRRPNTSFCFLDIRSPGLGDTAMYLCATSRDRTGELFFGEGSRLTVL.